Listed below are T cell receptor beta chains from one sample, sequenced in a study of shared clonotypes between healthy human individuals. Assay: immunoSEQ multiplex PCR; the TCRdb copy retains only in-frame clones and omits some. The table has some 1 million clones, about 75% seen once. Sequencing was carried out using memory CD4+ T cells sorted from blood. These receptors were taken from a man younger than 35 in good health. Each CDR3 is given without its conserved first and last residue. The order of the fields is CDR3 length, V gene, J gene, D gene, CDR3 protein. D genes are given only for firm matches.

12	TRBV9	TRBJ1-2	.	ASSDRGAVVGYT
10	TRBV21-1	TRBJ2-3	.	ASSPHAGTQY
15	TRBV19	TRBJ1-6	TRBD1	ASSIRSGQGVGSPLH
11	TRBV7-8	TRBJ1-2	.	ASSPDRTYGYT
13	TRBV6-4	TRBJ2-3	TRBD2	ASSEGGGDTDTQY
11	TRBV2	TRBJ1-2	TRBD1	ASRRDSNYGYT
11	TRBV6-5	TRBJ2-1	.	ASSYEADNEQF
12	TRBV6-6	TRBJ1-2	.	ASSYSSGAYGYT
11	TRBV7-7	TRBJ1-1	.	ASSLGQNTEAF
12	TRBV18	TRBJ1-6	TRBD1	ASSLQGGNSPLH
12	TRBV28	TRBJ1-2	.	ASSLWGASYGYT
13	TRBV18	TRBJ2-1	.	ASSPLEGTSNEQF
14	TRBV1	TRBJ1-1	.	TSSQGGRLMNTEAF
13	TRBV7-3	TRBJ2-5	TRBD2	ASSLTSGGLETQY
12	TRBV5-1	TRBJ2-5	.	ASSSDWVGETQY
14	TRBV6-1	TRBJ2-7	TRBD1	ASSGQGVGVGDEQY
14	TRBV5-1	TRBJ2-3	TRBD2	ASSLGLAATTDTQY
14	TRBV9	TRBJ2-5	TRBD1	ASSVTTSGGLETQY
11	TRBV5-8	TRBJ2-7	.	ASPWGNSHEQY
13	TRBV6-1	TRBJ1-3	.	ASKLDRISGNTIY
15	TRBV7-2	TRBJ2-2	.	ASSLWGLLQNTGELF
13	TRBV10-3	TRBJ2-7	.	AISESRGATYEQY
13	TRBV10-2	TRBJ2-7	.	ASSEGQGGPYEQY
13	TRBV7-2	TRBJ1-1	.	ASSFSPLLNTEAF
17	TRBV7-2	TRBJ2-3	.	ASSLLATIIASSTDTQY
12	TRBV28	TRBJ1-2	.	ASRGTSPNYGYT
13	TRBV6-1	TRBJ2-5	TRBD1	ASSTDRGRGETQY
11	TRBV5-1	TRBJ2-7	.	ASSLMDGYEQY
11	TRBV27	TRBJ2-7	.	ASRKRGSYEQY
12	TRBV7-8	TRBJ2-7	.	ASRDTTATNEQY
13	TRBV28	TRBJ2-7	.	ASSLRGPLSYEQY
12	TRBV28	TRBJ2-7	.	ASSSLDRRYEQY
12	TRBV19	TRBJ1-2	.	ASKEQGKPYGYT
12	TRBV27	TRBJ2-7	.	ASSLITDGREQY
13	TRBV5-1	TRBJ2-1	TRBD2	ASSLGGGSSNEQF
13	TRBV2	TRBJ2-5	TRBD2	ASNRLAGVVETQY
14	TRBV4-1	TRBJ2-2	.	ASSQRQGGNTGELF
11	TRBV29-1	TRBJ2-7	.	SVGDYPLFEQY
12	TRBV11-2	TRBJ1-4	.	ASSPPGQSQKLF
16	TRBV5-1	TRBJ2-7	TRBD2	ASSLADRTSGSSYEQY
12	TRBV28	TRBJ1-2	.	ASKEALGNYGYT
11	TRBV30	TRBJ2-2	.	AWRTSYPGELF
12	TRBV7-6	TRBJ2-7	.	ASSSHMGPYEQY
13	TRBV30	TRBJ2-2	.	AWSAGGPNTGKLF
15	TRBV4-3	TRBJ2-4	.	ASSQGGWAVDKNIQY
11	TRBV7-8	.	TRBD1	ASRQGKSYEQY
12	TRBV15	TRBJ1-5	TRBD1	ATKPGGLNQPQH
13	TRBV10-2	TRBJ2-5	TRBD1	ASSSGTGSQETQY
14	TRBV28	TRBJ1-2	.	ASSLIGVGGTYGYT
12	TRBV19	TRBJ2-3	.	ASSIGSGTDTQY
12	TRBV30	TRBJ1-2	.	AWTPKSNRYGYT